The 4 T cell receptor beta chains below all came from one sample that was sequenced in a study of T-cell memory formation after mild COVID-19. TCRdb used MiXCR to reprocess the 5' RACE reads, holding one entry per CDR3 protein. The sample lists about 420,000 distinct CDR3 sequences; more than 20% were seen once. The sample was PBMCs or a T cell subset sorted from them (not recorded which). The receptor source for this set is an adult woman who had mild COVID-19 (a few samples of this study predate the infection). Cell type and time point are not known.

CDR3 nucleotide sequence: TGCAGTGCTAGTCCCCCGGGACTGAGGGGGTACAATGAGCAGTTCTTC. It codes for CSASPPGLRGYNEQFF. The V and J genes are TRBV20-1 and TRBJ2-1, with D perhaps TRBD1 or TRBD2 (6 bases each). The CDR3 covers 16 residues. Germline V CDR1 and CDR2: DFQATT, SNEGSKA (reference sequence). Trimming left V 3 bases short and J 4 bases short, with 19 bases between.

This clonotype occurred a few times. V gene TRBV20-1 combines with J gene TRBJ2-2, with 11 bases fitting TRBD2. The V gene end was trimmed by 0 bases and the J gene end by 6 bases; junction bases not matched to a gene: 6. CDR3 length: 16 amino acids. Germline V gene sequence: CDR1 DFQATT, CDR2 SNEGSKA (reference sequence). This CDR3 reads CSARDSTSGDSGELFF. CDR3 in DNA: TGCAGTGCTAGAGATTCGACTAGCGGGGATTCCGGGGAGCTGTTTTTT.

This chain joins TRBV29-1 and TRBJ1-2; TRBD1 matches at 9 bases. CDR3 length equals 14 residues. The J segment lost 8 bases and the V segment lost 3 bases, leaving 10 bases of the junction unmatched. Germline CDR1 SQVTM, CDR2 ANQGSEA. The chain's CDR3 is CSVEGDREGEGYTF. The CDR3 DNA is TGCAGCGTTGAGGGGGACAGGGAAGGAGAGGGCTACACCTTC. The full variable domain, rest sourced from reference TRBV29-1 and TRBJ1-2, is SAVISQKPSRDICQRGTSLTIQCQVDSQVTMMFWYRQQPGQSLTLIATANQGSEATYESGFVIDKFPISRPNLTFSTLTVSNMSPEDSSIYLCSVEGDREGEGYTFGSGTRLTVV.

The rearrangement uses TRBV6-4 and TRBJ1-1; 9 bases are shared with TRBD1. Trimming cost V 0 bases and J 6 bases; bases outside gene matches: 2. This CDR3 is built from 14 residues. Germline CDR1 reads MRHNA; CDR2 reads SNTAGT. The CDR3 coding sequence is TGTGCCAGCAGTGACTCGACAGGGGGTTCTGAAGCTTTCTTT. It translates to CASSDSTGGSEAFF.